The 16 T cell receptor beta chains listed next were all sequenced from one sample in a study of early T cells in non-severe SARS-CoV-2 infection. Each CDR3 protein gets one entry after TCRdb re-called the 5' RACE reads with MiXCR. Among 85,000 to 100,000 distinct CDR3 sequences listed, roughly 11% were seen once. The material was whole blood, obtained at baseline. The receptors were gathered from an adult who was a healthcare worker with PCR-confirmed SARS-CoV-2 infection or an uninfected control (not recorded which).

This clonotype turned up a few times. The chain has TRBV24-1 and TRBJ1-1, with TRBD1 matching 8 bases. J lost 1 base, V lost 7 bases, and 1 base had no gene match. Germline CDR1 reads KGHDR; CDR2 reads SFDVKD. This CDR3 contains 13 residues. DNA of the CDR3: TGTGCCACCAGACAGGGGGAGAACACTGAAGCTTTCTTT. This codes for CATRQGENTEAFF.

This clonotype was detected many times. This chain connects TRBV20-1 to TRBJ2-3; perhaps TRBD2 as D (6 bases). V was pared by 3 bases and J by 0 bases, with 13 bases between. This CDR3 region has 15 residues. Germline V CDR1 and CDR2: DFQATT, SNEGSKA (reference sequence). This CDR3 reads CSAREGGVSTDTQYF. In DNA form, the CDR3 reads TGCAGTGCTAGGGAGGGCGGGGTTAGCACAGATACGCAGTATTTT.

This clonotype was detected ten times or more. This sequence joins TRBV29-1 and TRBJ1-1; TRBD1 matches 7 bases. This CDR3 region has 12 residues. CDR1 SQVTM and CDR2 ANQGSEA come from the germline V gene. V dropped 7 bases and J dropped 5; count of bases not matched to a gene: 7. The CDR3 spells CSALQGWTEAFF. CDR3 nucleotide sequence: TGCAGCGCCTTACAGGGGTGGACTGAAGCTTTCTTT.

This clonotype was detected many times. The chain employs TRBV20-1 and TRBJ2-7, with D uncertain. From germline, CDR1 is DFQATT and CDR2 SNEGSKA (reference sequence). Trimming stripped 5 bases from V and 0 bases from J, with 14 bases between. The CDR3 length is 14 residues. This CDR3 reads CSAPPTFSSYEQYF. As DNA, the CDR3 is TGCAGTGCTCCTCCGACCTTTAGCTCCTACGAGCAGTACTTC.

This clonotype was observed a few times. The rearrangement uses TRBV6-6 and TRBJ2-7; 11 bases agree with TRBD2. Germline CDR1 and CDR2: MNHNY and SVGAGI (reference sequence). CDR3 length: 18 amino acids. V shed 2 bases and J 4 bases; nucleotides not matched to a gene: 13. CDR3 DNA: TGTGCCAGCAGTTACGTAGCGGGAGGGCCCCTATCTGAATACGAGCAGTACTTC. Translation gives CASSYVAGGPLSEYEQYF.

V and J are TRBV3-1 and TRBJ2-5, with 9 bases lining up with TRBD2. The CDR3 is made up of 17 amino acids. CDR1 is LGHDT, CDR2 YNNKEL, per germline (reference sequence). Trimming took 3 bases from V and 5 from J; bases not matched to a gene: 13. CDR3 in amino acids: CASSQASSGIGVETQYF. CDR3 nucleotides: TGTGCCAGCAGCCAGGCCTCTAGCGGGATTGGTGTGGAGACCCAGTACTTC.

This clonotype has at least ten counts. The V and J genes are TRBV28 and TRBJ1-2, with D unclear. Trimming removed 4 bases at V and 6 bases at J, with 21 bases between. CDR3 length equals 16 residues. CDR1 MDHEN and CDR2 SYDVKM come from the germline V gene. The CDR3 region is CASSSGLVAHRDGYTF. CDR3 sequence (DNA): TGTGCCAGCAGTTCGGGTTTAGTGGCCCATCGGGATGGCTACACCTTC.

This clonotype showed up just a few times. The chain couples TRBV19 to TRBJ1-5; TRBD1 agrees at 7 bases. The length of the CDR3 is 15 residues. CDR1 and CDR2 (germline): LNHDA, SQIVND (reference sequence). V was clipped by 6 bases and J by 0 bases; unmatched bases: 5. CDR3 DNA sequence: TGTGCCAGTAGAGGGACAGACCTTAGCAATCAGCCCCAGCATTTT. It codes for CASRGTDLSNQPQHF.

Only a few counts were recorded for this clonotype. The rearrangement joins TRBV20-1 to TRBJ1-4, with TRBD1 matching 7 bases. The CDR3 has 15 amino acids. The germline V gene encodes CDR1 DFQATT and CDR2 SNEGSKA (reference sequence). V shed 4 bases, J shed 5 bases, and the junction held 10 bases outside the gene matches. The CDR3 DNA is TGCAGTGCTACGGGACCGGGACAGCAGAATGAAAAACTGTTTTTT. It specifies CSATGPGQQNEKLFF.

This clonotype was seen ten or more times. The chain employs TRBV6-1 and TRBJ2-3; perhaps TRBD1 as D (6 bases). The CDR3 length is 16 residues. Trimming took off 2 bases at V and 1 base at J, with 13 bases between the two ends. Germline assignment: CDR1 MNHNS and CDR2 SASEGT. The CDR3 DNA reads as TGTGCCAGCAGTGAATTCAGGGGCGATGGCACAGATACGCAGTATTTT. As protein: CASSEFRGDGTDTQYF.

This clonotype turned up a few times. The chain carries TRBV6-6 and TRBJ2-7; 13 nucleotides match TRBD2. CDR1 is MNHNY and CDR2 is SVGAGI in the germline V gene (reference sequence). The CDR3 loop spans 16 amino acids. Germline trimming cut 6 bases from V and 3 bases from J; bases unmatched to any gene: 8. The CDR3 region has the DNA TGTGCCAGCAGCCCGGTAGGACTAGCGGGAGTCTACGAGCAGTACTTC. It is translated as CASSPVGLAGVYEQYF.

This clonotype was found a few times. V usage is TRBV11-2 and J usage is TRBJ2-5, with D perhaps matching TRBD2 (6 bases). V was shortened by 4 bases and J by 3 bases, with 12 bases between the two germline ends. The CDR3 spans 14 residues. CDR1 and CDR2 from the germline V gene are SGHAT and FQNNGV. The CDR3 nucleotides read TGTGCCAGCAGCTGGGCGCCGGGAGAAGAGACCCAGTACTTC. This codes for CASSWAPGEETQYF. The variable domain in full, with the rest retrieved from reference TRBV11-2 and TRBJ2-5, is EAGVAQSPRYKIIEKRQSVAFWCNPISGHATLYWYQQILGQGPKLLIQFQNNGVVDDSQLPKDRFSAERLKGVDSTLKIQPAKLEDSAVYLCASSWAPGEETQYFGPGTRLLVL.

The V call is TRBV6-2 or TRBV6-3, the J call TRBJ2-2, with TRBD1 as a possible D gene (5 bases). Looked up from germline, CDR1 is MNHEY and CDR2 is SVGEGT. Trimming left V 5 bases short and J 3 bases short, with 13 bases between. The CDR3 has 15 amino acids. The CDR3 is CASSMTETYTGELFF. The CDR3, as DNA: TGTGCCAGCAGTATGACAGAGACATACACCGGGGAGCTGTTTTTT.

At least ten counts were recorded for this clonotype. The chain employs TRBV18 and TRBJ1-6; unclear D gene. Trimming removed 2 bases at V and 5 bases at J, with 10 bases between. The CDR3 extends over 15 amino acids. CDR1 KGHSH and CDR2 LQKENI come from the germline V gene. CDR3 nucleotides: TGTGCCAGCTCACCAGAGGTACGGGATAATTCACCCCTCCACTTT. Its translation: CASSPEVRDNSPLHF.

The rearrangement links TRBV9 to TRBJ2-5; the match to TRBD2 covers 14 bases. The CDR3 contains 16 residues. Germline-derived CDR1 and CDR2 are SGDLS and YYNGEE. The J segment lost 1 base and the V segment lost 4 bases, leaving 3 bases of the junction unmatched. In nucleotides, the CDR3 is TGTGCCAGCAGCTCGGGACTAGCGGGAGTCCAAGAGACCCAGTACTTC. This translates into CASSSGLAGVQETQYF.

The V call is TRBV11-2, the J call TRBJ1-1; D unresolved. The germline V and J ends were trimmed by 3 bases and 7 bases, with 12 bases remaining between them. There are 13 residues in the CDR3. The V gene's germline CDR1 is SGHAT and CDR2 FQNNGV. The CDR3 is CASSFWGASEAFF. Written as DNA, the CDR3 is TGTGCCAGCAGCTTTTGGGGAGCCAGTGAAGCTTTCTTT.